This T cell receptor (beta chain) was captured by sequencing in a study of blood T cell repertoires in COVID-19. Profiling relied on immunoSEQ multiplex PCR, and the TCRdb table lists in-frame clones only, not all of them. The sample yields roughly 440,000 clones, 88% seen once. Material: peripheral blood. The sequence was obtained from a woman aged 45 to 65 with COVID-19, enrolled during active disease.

The CDR3 coding sequence is TGTGCCAGCAGCGGGGGGCCGGAGGATACGCAGTATTTT. The encoded protein is CASSGGPEDTQYF. The chain joins TRBV9 to TRBJ2-3; D perhaps matches TRBD1 (6 bases). Germline V lookup: CDR1 SGDLS, CDR2 YYNGEE. This CDR3 spans 13 amino acids. V was cut by 3 bases and J by 6 bases, with 11 bases left in between.